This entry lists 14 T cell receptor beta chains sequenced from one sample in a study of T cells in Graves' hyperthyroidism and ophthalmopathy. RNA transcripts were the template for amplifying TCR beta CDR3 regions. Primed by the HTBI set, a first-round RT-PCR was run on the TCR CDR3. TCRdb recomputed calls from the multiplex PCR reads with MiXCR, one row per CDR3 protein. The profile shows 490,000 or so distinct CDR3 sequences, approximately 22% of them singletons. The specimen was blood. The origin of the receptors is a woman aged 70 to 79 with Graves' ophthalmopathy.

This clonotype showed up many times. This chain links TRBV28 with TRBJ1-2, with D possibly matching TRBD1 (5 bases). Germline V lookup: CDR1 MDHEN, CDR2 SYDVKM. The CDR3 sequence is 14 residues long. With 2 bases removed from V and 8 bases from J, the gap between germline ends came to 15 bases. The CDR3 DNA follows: TGTGCCAGCAGTTTAGGGGCAGGGCCGGAAGGCTACACCTTC. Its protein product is CASSLGAGPEGYTF.

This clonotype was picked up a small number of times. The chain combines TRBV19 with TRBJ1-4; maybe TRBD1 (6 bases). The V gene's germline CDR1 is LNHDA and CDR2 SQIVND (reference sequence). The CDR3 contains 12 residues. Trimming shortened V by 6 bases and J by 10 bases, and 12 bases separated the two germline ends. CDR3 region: CASRQGLGKLFF. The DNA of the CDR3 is TGTGCCAGTAGACAGGGACTTGGAAAACTGTTTTTT.

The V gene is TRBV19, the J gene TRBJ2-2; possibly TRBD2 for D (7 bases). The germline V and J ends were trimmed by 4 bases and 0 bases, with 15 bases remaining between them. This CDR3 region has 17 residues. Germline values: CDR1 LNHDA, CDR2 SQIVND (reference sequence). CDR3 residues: CASSKGGLAANTGELFF. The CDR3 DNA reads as TGTGCCAGTAGTAAAGGGGGTCTAGCGGCGAACACCGGGGAGCTGTTTTTT.

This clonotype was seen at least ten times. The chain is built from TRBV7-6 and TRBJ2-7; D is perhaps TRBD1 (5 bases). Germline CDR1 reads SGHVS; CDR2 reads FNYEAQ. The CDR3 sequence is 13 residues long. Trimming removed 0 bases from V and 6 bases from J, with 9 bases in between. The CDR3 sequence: CASSLAEGVEQYF. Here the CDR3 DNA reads TGTGCCAGCAGCTTAGCGGAAGGGGTCGAGCAGTACTTC.

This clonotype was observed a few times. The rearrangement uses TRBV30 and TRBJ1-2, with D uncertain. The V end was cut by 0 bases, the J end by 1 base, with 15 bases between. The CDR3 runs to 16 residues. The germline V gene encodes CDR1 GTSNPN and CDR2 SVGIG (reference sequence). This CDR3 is CAWSVEFRGSNYGYTF. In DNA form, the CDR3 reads TGTGCCTGGAGTGTAGAGTTTCGAGGCAGTAACTATGGCTACACCTTC.

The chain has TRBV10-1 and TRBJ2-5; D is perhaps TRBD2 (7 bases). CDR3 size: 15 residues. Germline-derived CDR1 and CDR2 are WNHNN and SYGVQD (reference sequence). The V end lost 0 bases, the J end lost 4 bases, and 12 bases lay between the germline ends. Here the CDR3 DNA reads TGCGCCAGCAGTGAGTCGGGGGGCGGGAGAGAGACCCAGTACTTC. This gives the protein CASSESGGGRETQYF.

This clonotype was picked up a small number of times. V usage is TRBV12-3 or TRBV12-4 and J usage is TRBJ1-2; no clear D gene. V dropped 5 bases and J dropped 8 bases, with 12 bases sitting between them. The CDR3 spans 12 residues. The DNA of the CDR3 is TGTGCCAGCAGTACCCTGACGGAGGGCTACACCTTC. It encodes CASSTLTEGYTF.

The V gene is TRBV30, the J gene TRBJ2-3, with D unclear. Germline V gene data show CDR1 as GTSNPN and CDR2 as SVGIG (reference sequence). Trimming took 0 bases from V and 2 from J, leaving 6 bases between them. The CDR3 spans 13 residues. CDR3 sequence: CAWSVLTTDTQYF. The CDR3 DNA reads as TGTGCCTGGAGTGTACTTACCACAGATACGCAGTATTTT. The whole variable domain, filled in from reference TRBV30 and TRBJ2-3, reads SQTIHQWPATLVQPVGSPLSLECTVEGTSNPNLYWYRQAAGRGLQLLFYSVGIGQISSEVPQNLSASRPQDRQFILSSKKLLLSDSGFYLCAWSVLTTDTQYFGPGTRLTVL.

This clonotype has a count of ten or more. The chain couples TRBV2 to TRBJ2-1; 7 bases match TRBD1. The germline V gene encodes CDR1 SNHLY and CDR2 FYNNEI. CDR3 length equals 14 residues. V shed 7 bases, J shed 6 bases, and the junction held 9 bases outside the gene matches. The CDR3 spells CASNRQGPSNEQFF. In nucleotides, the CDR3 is TGTGCCAGCAATCGACAGGGTCCATCCAATGAGCAGTTCTTC.

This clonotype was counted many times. This CDR3 reads CASSLMGLAGTDTQYF. DNA of the CDR3: TGTGCCAGCAGCTTAATGGGACTAGCGGGCACAGATACGCAGTATTTT. The chain joins TRBV7-3 to TRBJ2-3, with TRBD2 identical over 11 bases. In germline, CDR1 is SGHTA, CDR2 FQGTGA. V trimming: 1 base; J trimming: 1 base; junction bases outside the gene matches: 1. The CDR3 contains 16 residues.

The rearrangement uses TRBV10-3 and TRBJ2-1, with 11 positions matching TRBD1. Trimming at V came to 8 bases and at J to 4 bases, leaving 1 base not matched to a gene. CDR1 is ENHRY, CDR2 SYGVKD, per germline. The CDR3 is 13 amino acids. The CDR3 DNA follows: TGTGCCATCTGGGACAGGGGGTACAATGAGCAGTTCTTC. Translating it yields CAIWDRGYNEQFF.

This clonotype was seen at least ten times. In DNA, the CDR3 is TGTGCCAGCAGTCGTCCGACAGACCTAATGAACACCGGGGAGCTGTTTTTT. Translation gives CASSRPTDLMNTGELFF. The rearrangement joins TRBV12-3 or TRBV12-4 to TRBJ2-2; perhaps TRBD1 as D (5 bases). The CDR3 is made up of 17 amino acids. The V gene lost 5 bases and the J gene lost 1 base, with 17 bases spanning the gap.

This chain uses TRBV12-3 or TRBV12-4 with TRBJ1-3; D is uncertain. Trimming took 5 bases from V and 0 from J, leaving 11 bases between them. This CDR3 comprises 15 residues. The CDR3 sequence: CASSPITVSGNTIYF. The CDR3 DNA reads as TGTGCCAGCAGTCCTATTACGGTCTCTGGAAACACCATATATTTT.

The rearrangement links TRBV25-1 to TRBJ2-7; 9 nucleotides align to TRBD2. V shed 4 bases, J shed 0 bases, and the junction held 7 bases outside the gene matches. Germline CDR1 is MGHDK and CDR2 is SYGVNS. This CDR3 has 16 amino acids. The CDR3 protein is CASSASSGTYSYEQYF. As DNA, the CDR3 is TGTGCCAGCAGTGCGTCTAGCGGGACGTACTCCTACGAGCAGTACTTC.